The T cell receptor (beta chain) described here comes from a study of blood T cell repertoires in COVID-19. Study as a whole: The United States, Italy and Spain supplied acute and convalescent COVID-19 samples.

The J segment lost 9 bases and the V segment lost 3 bases, leaving 11 bases of the junction unmatched. The CDR3 is 15 residues long. Germline assignment: CDR1 SGDLS and CDR2 YYNGEE. Authors' methods: From reference gene primer amplification, estimates of nucleated cell counts were derived. Assay used: immunoSEQ multiplex PCR; TCRdb lists only in-frame clones, some missing. V, J and clone size are those of that table, while D and trimming were read from the DNA. The data show fewer than 90,000 clones, with about 86% seen just once and over 15% held by the top ten. The V call is TRBV9, the J call TRBJ1-2; 10 bases agree with TRBD1. This receptor was obtained from an elderly man in a cohort sampled during active COVID-19. Input material: peripheral blood. CDR3 region: CASSEPDRGVRSYTF. CDR3 nucleotide sequence: TGTGCCAGCAGCGAACCGGACAGGGGGGTTAGGAGCTACACCTTC.